This is a list of T cell receptor beta chains from one sample in a study of vaccination effects on CD4 cells after COVID-19. Method: immunoSEQ multiplex PCR; TCRdb's copy keeps in-frame clones and lacks some. The repertoire consists of 84,000 or so clones, with roughly 80% occurring once and the leading ten covering approximately 1%. These receptors' targets are unknown. The specimen comprised CD4+ T cells from PBMCs cultured with HCoV-OC43 spike peptides, sampled after COVID-19 vaccination. These receptors were obtained from a human donor who received a COVID-19 vaccine. Both conserved end residues are part of each CDR3. The D gene is left open where the match is weak. Clone size, where shown, is once, few, many, or a class for clones that have expanded.

d_call,clone_size,j_call,v_call,cdr3_aa,cdr3_nt
NA,NA,TRBJ1-1,TRBV6-2/TRBV6-3,CASSRPGENTEAFF,TGTGCCAGCAGTCGACCGGGAGAGAACACTGAAGCTTTCTTT
NA,NA,TRBJ2-5,TRBV11-2,CASSLRPGVGQETQYF,TGTGCCAGCAGCTTGCGTCCAGGGGTTGGCCAAGAGACCCAGTACTTC
TRBD2,NA,TRBJ2-3,TRBV2,CASSGPGRGGDTQYF,TGTGCCAGCAGTGGTCCGGGGCGGGGGGGAGATACGCAGTATTTT
TRBD2,NA,TRBJ2-1,TRBV2,CASSPRLAGAIGNEQFF,TGTGCCAGCAGTCCAAGACTAGCGGGGGCTATAGGAAATGAGCAGTTCTTC
NA,NA,TRBJ2-2,TRBV7-9,CASRPTTTGELFF,TGTGCCAGCAGGCCGACAACCACCGGGGAGCTGTTTTTT
NA,NA,TRBJ2-2,TRBV5-4,CASSLWAGTGELFF,TGTGCCAGCAGCTTGTGGGCGGGCACCGGGGAGCTGTTTTTT
NA,NA,TRBJ2-3,TRBV7-2,CASSMTRFTDTQYF,TGTGCCAGCAGCATGACTAGATTCACAGATACGCAGTATTTT
TRBD1,NA,TRBJ2-2,TRBV5-1,CATSLIGQGASGELFF,TGCGCCACCTCCCTTATAGGACAGGGGGCCTCCGGGGAGCTGTTTTTT
NA,few,TRBJ1-6,TRBV12-1,CASWDHNSPLHF,TGTGCCAGCTGGGACCATAATTCACCCCTCCACTTT
NA,few,TRBJ1-6,TRBV27,CASSDAGRNSPLHF,TGTGCCAGCTCGGATGCGGGTCGAAATTCACCCCTCCACTTT
NA,NA,TRBJ2-2,TRBV5-1,CASSLATNTGELFF,TGCGCCAGCAGCTTGGCCACGAACACCGGGGAGCTGTTTTTT
NA,NA,TRBJ2-3,TRBV28,CASSSPTSGWGTDTQYF,TGTGCCAGCAGTTCCCCCACGTCGGGGTGGGGTACAGATACGCAGTATTTT
NA,NA,TRBJ1-3,TRBV7-2,CASSLGSGNTIYF,TGTGCCAGCAGCTTAGGCTCTGGAAACACCATATATTTT
TRBD1,NA,TRBJ1-2,TRBV4-1,CASSQEMTGRYGYTF,TGCGCCAGCAGCCAAGAGATGACAGGGCGCTATGGCTACACCTTC
NA,once,TRBJ1-4,TRBV12-3/TRBV12-4,CASSSGIELFF,TGTGCCAGCAGTTCGGGGATAGAACTGTTTTTT
NA,NA,TRBJ2-5,TRBV5-1,CASSPQGQETQYF,TGCGCCAGCAGCCCCCAGGGTCAAGAGACCCAGTACTTC
TRBD1,few,TRBJ2-3,TRBV11-1,CASSLGRGQGVDTQYF,TGTGCCAGCAGCTTAGGTCGAGGACAGGGGGTCGATACGCAGTATTTT
NA,NA,TRBJ2-3,TRBV2,CASSPNTDTQYF,TGTGCCAGCAGTCCAAACACAGATACGCAGTATTTT
TRBD1,NA,TRBJ2-5,TRBV5-1,CASSPGQPQETQYF,TGCGCCAGCAGTCCGGGACAGCCTCAAGAGACCCAGTACTTC
NA,NA,TRBJ1-2,TRBV7-3,CASSSGTLQGTNGYTF,TGTGCCAGCAGCTCGGGAACTCTACAGGGCACGAATGGCTACACCTTC
NA,once,TRBJ1-1,TRBV3-1/TRBV3-2,CASSARGGNTEAFF,TGTGCCAGCAGCGCCAGGGGTGGGAACACTGAAGCTTTCTTT
NA,NA,TRBJ2-2,TRBV24-1,CATSDLKGELFF,TGTGCCACCAGTGATTTGAAGGGGGAGCTGTTTTTT
NA,NA,TRBJ2-6,TRBV19,CASGVSGANVLTF,TGTGCCAGCGGAGTCTCTGGGGCCAACGTCCTGACTTTC
NA,once,TRBJ1-1,TRBV28,CASSTNPGAGAFF,TGTGCCAGCAGTACGAACCCAGGGGCTGGAGCTTTCTTT
TRBD2,NA,TRBJ2-5,TRBV4-1,CASSPSSGTSGGETQYF,TGCGCCAGCAGCCCCTCCTCCGGGACTAGCGGGGGAGAGACCCAGTACTTC
TRBD1,NA,TRBJ2-1,TRBV5-4,CASSLGAPGQGIAEQFF,TGTGCCAGCAGCTTGGGGGCTCCGGGACAGGGAATCGCTGAGCAGTTCTTC
NA,NA,TRBJ2-2,TRBV19,CASSIEAGELFF,TGTGCCAGTAGTATAGAAGCCGGGGAGCTGTTTTTT
NA,NA,TRBJ2-3,TRBV7-3,CASSLSITDTQYF,TGTGCCAGCAGCTTAAGTATCACAGATACGCAGTATTTT
NA,NA,TRBJ1-4,TRBV30,CAWSGYQGGKLFF,TGTGCCTGGAGTGGATACCAGGGTGGAAAACTGTTTTTT
NA,NA,TRBJ1-2,TRBV24-1,CATGNPTGYGYTF,TGTGCCACCGGGAACCCGACAGGCTATGGCTACACCTTC
NA,NA,TRBJ1-2,TRBV19,CASRDGGTNYGYTF,TGTGCCAGTAGGGACGGGGGAACTAACTATGGCTACACCTTC
NA,NA,TRBJ1-1,TRBV27,CASSVEGGTEAFF,TGTGCCAGCAGTGTCGAGGGGGGAACTGAAGCTTTCTTT
NA,NA,TRBJ2-4,TRBV19,CASSIRGLAKNIQYF,TGTGCCAGTAGTATTAGGGGACTAGCCAAAAACATTCAGTACTTC
TRBD2,NA,TRBJ2-3,TRBV5-1,CASSKWTSGGGDTQYF,TGCGCCAGCAGCAAATGGACTAGCGGGGGAGGGGATACGCAGTATTTT
TRBD1,NA,TRBJ1-5,TRBV6-5,CASSGQVHNQPQHF,TGTGCCAGCAGCGGACAGGTTCACAATCAGCCCCAGCATTTT
NA,NA,TRBJ2-5,TRBV5-1,CASSLGGTGIQETQYF,TGCGCCAGCAGCTTGGGAGGTACAGGAATCCAAGAGACCCAGTACTTC
NA,NA,TRBJ2-5,TRBV6-5,CASSPLLRGTQYF,TGTGCCAGCAGCCCGTTACTAAGGGGTACCCAGTACTTC
NA,few,TRBJ1-2,TRBV6-5,CASSYSRGFYGYTF,TGTGCCAGCAGTTACTCGCGGGGGTTTTATGGCTACACCTTC
NA,few,TRBJ1-1,TRBV2,CASSVGRIEAFF,TGTGCCAGCAGTGTTGGCAGGATTGAAGCTTTCTTT
TRBD1,once,TRBJ2-3,TRBV7-2,CASSLWAGGSTDTQYF,TGTGCCAGCAGCTTATGGGCAGGGGGCTCCACAGATACGCAGTATTTT
NA,NA,TRBJ2-3,TRBV30,CAWSVGHAPPDTQYF,TGTGCCTGGAGTGTCGGACACGCTCCCCCAGATACGCAGTATTTT
TRBD2,NA,TRBJ2-3,TRBV5-1,CASSLALAGGPDTQYF,TGCGCCAGCAGCTTGGCGCTAGCGGGGGGGCCGGACACGCAGTATTTT
NA,NA,TRBJ1-1,TRBV3-1/TRBV3-2,CASSQQGQGEAFF,TGTGCCAGCAGCCAACAGGGGCAGGGTGAAGCTTTCTTT
TRBD1,NA,TRBJ1-2,TRBV5-1,CASSLVPPGGTYGYTF,TGCGCCAGCAGCTTGGTCCCCCCAGGGGGCACCTATGGCTACACCTTC
NA,NA,TRBJ2-3,TRBV10-2,CASSLEDADTQYF,TGCGCCAGCAGTTTAGAGGATGCAGATACGCAGTATTTT
NA,NA,TRBJ1-3,TRBV28,CASIEGAGNTIYF,TGTGCCAGCATTGAGGGAGCTGGAAACACCATATATTTT
TRBD1,few,TRBJ1-1,TRBV29-1,CSVDRGNTEAFF,TGCAGCGTAGACAGGGGGAACACTGAAGCTTTCTTT
TRBD2,NA,TRBJ2-1,TRBV4-2,CASSRSGGGYNEQFF,TGTGCCAGCAGCCGTAGCGGGGGGGGATACAATGAGCAGTTCTTC
NA,NA,TRBJ2-5,TRBV30,CAWSKGGRETQYF,TGTGCCTGGAGCAAAGGGGGGAGGGAGACCCAGTACTTC
NA,NA,TRBJ1-5,TRBV7-8,CASSPVNSNQPQHF,TGTGCCAGCAGCCCAGTGAATAGCAATCAGCCCCAGCATTTT
TRBD2,NA,TRBJ2-3,TRBV7-2,CASSSWSGGATDTQYF,TGTGCCAGCAGCTCCTGGAGCGGGGGGGCCACAGATACGCAGTATTTT